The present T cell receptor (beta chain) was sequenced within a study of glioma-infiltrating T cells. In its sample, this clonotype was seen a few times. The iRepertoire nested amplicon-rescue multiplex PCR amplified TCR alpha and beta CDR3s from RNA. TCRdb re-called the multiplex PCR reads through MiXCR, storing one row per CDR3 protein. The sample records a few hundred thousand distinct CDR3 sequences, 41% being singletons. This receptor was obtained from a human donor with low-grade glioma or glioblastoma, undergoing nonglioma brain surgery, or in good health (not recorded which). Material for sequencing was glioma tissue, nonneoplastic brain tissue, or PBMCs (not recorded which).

The DNA of the CDR3 is TGTGCCAGCGGGTCCCTGGATCCATTCAGGGGCTCCTACGAGCAGTACTTC. Its translation is CASGSLDPFRGSYEQYF. The V call is TRBV7-3, the J call TRBJ2-7, with D perhaps TRBD1 (6 bases). This CDR3 spans 17 amino acids. From germline, CDR1 is SGHTA and CDR2 FQGTGA. With 8 bases removed from V and 0 bases from J, the gap between germline ends came to 23 bases.